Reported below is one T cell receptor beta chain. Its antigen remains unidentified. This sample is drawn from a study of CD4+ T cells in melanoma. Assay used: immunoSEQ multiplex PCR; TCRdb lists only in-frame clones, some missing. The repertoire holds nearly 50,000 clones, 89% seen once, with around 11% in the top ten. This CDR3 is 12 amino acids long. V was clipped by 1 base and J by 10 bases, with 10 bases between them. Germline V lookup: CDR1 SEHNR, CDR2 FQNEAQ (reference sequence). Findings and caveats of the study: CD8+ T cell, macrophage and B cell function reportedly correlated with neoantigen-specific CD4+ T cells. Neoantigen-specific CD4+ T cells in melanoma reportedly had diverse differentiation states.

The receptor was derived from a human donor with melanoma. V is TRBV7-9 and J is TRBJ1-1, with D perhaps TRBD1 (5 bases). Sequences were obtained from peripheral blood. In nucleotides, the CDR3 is TGTGCCAGCAGCTTAGGAACGGGGGGAGCTTTCTTT. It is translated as CASSLGTGGAFF.